The next 22 T cell receptor beta chains were all read from a single sample in a study of blood T cell repertoires in COVID-19 (TCRdb year 2020). The library was built by means of the immunoSEQ multiplex PCR assay. In its TCRdb copy, this immuneACCESS table keeps in-frame sequences only and misses some clones. Where compared with another copy, unresolved V genes explain less than half of these, and the others have no known cause. This sample has tens of thousands of clones in its table, and about four fifths of those were observed once. The ten largest clones capture roughly 15% of the sample. The sample taken for sequencing was peripheral blood. The receptors originated from a man aged 45-65 years with COVID-19, enrolled during active disease.

This clone was observed once. This rearrangement joins TRBV5-4 to TRBJ2-1; D possibly corresponds to TRBD1 (6 bases). The CDR3 has 12 amino acids. Looked up from germline, CDR1 is SGHNT and CDR2 is YYREEE (reference sequence). V lost 4 bases to trimming and J lost 7 bases, with 9 bases between them. Here the CDR3 reads CASSRTVNEQFF. DNA for the CDR3: TGTGCCAGCAGCAGGACAGTTAATGAGCAGTTCTTC.

This clone has a single count. V usage is TRBV5-4 and J usage is TRBJ2-3, with 10 bases lining up with TRBD1. The germline gives CDR1 SGHNT, CDR2 YYREEE (reference sequence). This CDR3 has 14 amino acids. V lost 4 bases to trimming and J lost 3 bases; unmatched junction nucleotides: 2. The CDR3, as DNA: TGTGCCAGCAGCCGGGACAGGGGAACAGATACGCAGTATTTT. This encodes CASSRDRGTDTQYF.

The chain combines TRBV5-1 with TRBJ2-7; D perhaps matches TRBD1 (6 bases). This CDR3 has 12 residues. Germline values: CDR1 SGHRS, CDR2 YFSETQ. V lost 3 bases and J 6 bases, leaving 10 bases between the germline ends. CDR3 nucleotide sequence: TGCGCCAGCAGCTCACAGGGAGCCGAGCAGTACTTC. It translates to CASSSQGAEQYF.

The chain is built from TRBV18 and TRBJ2-3; 13 nucleotides agree with TRBD2. CDR3 length: 17 residues. Trimming at V came to 0 bases and at J to 5 bases, leaving 5 bases not matched to a gene. CDR1 is KGHSH, CDR2 LQKENI, per germline. The CDR3: CASSPPGTSGAVDTQYF. CDR3 DNA: TGTGCCAGCTCACCACCCGGGACTAGCGGGGCTGTAGATACGCAGTATTTT.

The V call is TRBV5-5, the J call TRBJ1-1; D perhaps matches TRBD1 (6 bases). The CDR3 consists of 14 residues. Germline V lookup: CDR1 SGHKS, CDR2 YYEKEE (reference sequence). V was clipped by 0 bases and J by 3 bases, with 9 bases between them. CDR3 region: CASSLGGRHTEAFF. The CDR3 DNA reads TGTGCCAGCAGCTTGGGGGGGCGACACACTGAAGCTTTCTTT.

V is TRBV6-5 and J is TRBJ1-6; possible D gene TRBD1, 6 bases. V shed 2 bases and J shed 7 bases, with 12 bases lying between them. Germline V CDR1 and CDR2: MNHEY, SVGAGI. CDR3 length equals 15 residues. The CDR3: CASSYGRTVNSPLHF. The CDR3 DNA reads TGTGCCAGCAGTTACGGCAGGACAGTAAATTCACCCCTCCACTTT.

The chain carries TRBV9 and TRBJ2-7; 8 bases fit TRBD2. This CDR3 comprises 15 residues. Germline CDR1 is SGDLS and CDR2 is YYNGEE. With 4 bases clipped from V and 1 base from J, the junction kept 7 bases outside the gene matches. In nucleotides, the CDR3 is TGTGCCAGCAGCCCAGCTAGCGGGCCTTCCTACGAGCAGTACTTC. Residues: CASSPASGPSYEQYF.

This clone was counted once. The chain joins TRBV7-3 to TRBJ2-5; no clear D gene. V gave up 2 bases and J gave up 5 bases, with 15 bases separating them. In germline, CDR1 is SGHTA, CDR2 FQGTGA. The CDR3 extends over 15 amino acids. CDR3: CASSLAGLRWETQYF. The CDR3 DNA sequence: TGTGCCAGCAGCTTAGCTGGGTTGAGGTGGGAGACCCAGTACTTC.

The J gene is TRBJ1-5, the V gene TRBV6-2 or TRBV6-3; D possibly corresponds to TRBD1 (5 bases). Germline CDR1 MNHEY, CDR2 SVGEGT. V lost 4 bases, J lost 2 bases, and 12 bases lay in between. The CDR3 covers 15 residues. The CDR3, as DNA: TGTGCCAGCAGTTCTCAGGGTGGAGGCAATCAGCCCCAGCATTTT. Translation gives CASSSQGGGNQPQHF.

The gene calls are TRBV15 and TRBJ2-3; TRBD2 agrees at 8 bases. V gave up 0 bases and J gave up 4 bases; unmatched junction bases: 6. The CDR3 has 16 residues. Looked up from germline, CDR1 is LNHNV and CDR2 is YYDKDF (reference sequence). The DNA for the CDR3 is TGTGCCACCAGCAGAGATCGGGGACTAGGAGCAGATACGCAGTATTTT. This gives the protein CATSRDRGLGADTQYF.

V is TRBV10-3 and J is TRBJ2-1; perhaps TRBD2 as D (6 bases). Germline loops: CDR1 ENHRY, CDR2 SYGVKD. V was cut by 7 bases and J by 10 bases, with 11 bases left in between. This CDR3 contains 11 residues. CDR3 region: CAITTRGEQFF. CDR3 coding DNA: TGTGCCATCACTACCCGGGGGGAGCAGTTCTTC.

J is TRBJ2-7 and V is TRBV12-3 or TRBV12-4; D not resolved. V gave up 4 bases and J gave up 2 bases, with 9 bases separating them. The CDR3 spans 13 residues. CDR3 protein: CASSSRWPYEQYF. CDR3 sequence (DNA): TGTGCCAGCAGTTCCCGATGGCCCTACGAGCAGTACTTC.

The CDR3 DNA is TGCGCCAGCAGCCTCGGACAGGGGGCAGGAGAAAAACTGTTTTTT. This gives the protein CASSLGQGAGEKLFF. This chain links TRBV5-1 with TRBJ1-4; 11 bases fit TRBD1. Germline CDR1 SGHRS, CDR2 YFSETQ. The CDR3 has 15 amino acids. Germline trimming cut 4 bases from V and 8 bases from J; bases unmatched to any gene: 7.

The V call is TRBV11-3, the J call TRBJ2-3, with 7 bases lining up with TRBD2. After removal of 6 bases from V and 0 bases from J, the junction contained 3 bases not matched to a gene. The CDR3 spans 14 residues. The V gene's germline CDR1 is SGHNT and CDR2 YENEEA. Here the CDR3 DNA reads TGTGCCAGCAGTCAGCGGGGAAGCACAGATACGCAGTATTTT. This gives the protein CASSQRGSTDTQYF.

The chain uses TRBV27 and TRBJ2-2; 10 positions agree with TRBD1. The ends lost 4 bases at V and 6 bases at J; junction bases unmatched: 8. Germline V gene lookup returns CDR1 MNHEY and CDR2 SMNVEV (reference sequence). The CDR3 loop spans 16 amino acids. The CDR3 region has the DNA TGTGCCAGCAGTTCGAACGACAGGGGGCTAGCCGGGGAGCTGTTTTTT. Protein product: CASSSNDRGLAGELFF.

V is TRBV2 and J is TRBJ2-1; 9 bases match TRBD2. Germline assignment: CDR1 SNHLY and CDR2 FYNNEI. Germline trimming cut 1 base from V and 9 bases from J; bases unmatched to any gene: 7. This CDR3 is built from 15 residues. The CDR3 DNA follows: TGTGCCAGCAGTGAAGGGGGACTAGCTTTTGCTGAGCAGTTCTTC. Its translation: CASSEGGLAFAEQFF.

This chain joins TRBV2 and TRBJ1-2, with a possible D match to TRBD1 (5 bases). CDR1 SNHLY and CDR2 FYNNEI come from the germline V gene. The CDR3 extends over 15 amino acids. V was shortened by 3 bases and J by 2 bases, with 13 bases between the two germline ends. CDR3 DNA sequence: TGTGCCAGCAGTGAGGGGCAGACAACGAACTATGGCTACACCTTC. It yields the protein CASSEGQTTNYGYTF.

This chain links TRBV20-1 with TRBJ2-5; maybe TRBD2 (5 bases). This CDR3 has 14 residues. Germline V lookup: CDR1 DFQATT, CDR2 SNEGSKA (reference sequence). Trimming removed 3 bases at V and 1 base at J, with 12 bases between. For the CDR3, the DNA is TGCAGTGCTAGTACTAGTGGGGTCCAAGAGACCCAGTACTTC. It yields the protein CSASTSGVQETQYF.

V is TRBV12-2 and J is TRBJ1-6; the table names TRBD1, a call not compared with the DNA. TRBV12-2 is tagged as a pseudogene. The CDR3 contains 21 residues. The CDR3 bases are TGTGCAAGTCGCTTAGCCCCAGAGAGGAGCAGGGCCCCTCGACTTAATTCACCCCTCCACTTT. Translated, it gives CASRLAPERSRAPRLNSPLHF.

The V gene is TRBV6-2 or TRBV6-3, the J gene TRBJ2-5; 11 bases are a match to TRBD2. In germline, CDR1 is MNHEY, CDR2 SVGEGT. This CDR3 is built from 14 residues. J was trimmed by 4 bases and V by 6 bases; bases with no gene match: 4. CDR3 nucleotide sequence: TGTGCCAGCAGCATAGCGGGGGGGACAGAGACCCAGTACTTC. Protein sequence: CASSIAGGTETQYF.

J is TRBJ2-4 and V is TRBV5-5; D ambiguous. The CDR3 is 14 amino acids. Germline lookup yields CDR1 SGHKS and CDR2 YYEKEE (reference sequence). V lost 0 bases, J lost 0 bases, and 4 bases lay in between. The CDR3 DNA follows: TGTGCCAGCAGCTTGGATCTAGCCAAAAACATTCAGTACTTC. It specifies CASSLDLAKNIQYF.

This chain links TRBV5-4 with TRBJ2-2, with a weak D call TRBD2 (5 bases). There are 16 residues in the CDR3. V was shortened by 0 bases and J by 1 base, with 10 bases between the two germline ends. Germline loops: CDR1 SGHNT, CDR2 YYREEE (reference sequence). CDR3: CASSLGGSLNTGELFF. For the CDR3, the DNA is TGTGCCAGCAGCTTGGGAGGGTCATTGAACACCGGGGAGCTGTTTTTT.